These T cell receptor beta chains were read from a single sample in a study of T-cell memory formation after mild COVID-19. TCRdb reprocessed the 5' RACE reads via MiXCR and lists one record per CDR3 protein. Of under 600,000 distinct CDR3 sequences in the sample, about a fifth were seen once. Sequencing was performed on PBMCs or a T cell subset sorted from them (not recorded which). The receptor set was obtained from an adult woman who had mild COVID-19 (a few samples of this study predate the infection). Cell type and time point are not known. The CDR3 runs from the conserved cysteine through the conserved F or W. The D gene is left open where the match is weak. Clone size is not always given. Where it is, it says once, few, many or a class for expanded clones.

TRBV5-1	few	TRBJ1-2	NA	TGCGCCAGCAGCTTTCAGTTCGGAGCAGGGAACTATGGCTACACCTTC	CASSFQFGAGNYGYTF
TRBV12-3/TRBV12-4	NA	TRBJ2-2	NA	TGTGGGACCCAGCACACCGGGGAGCTGTTTTTT	CGTQHTGELFF
TRBV28	few	TRBJ1-1	NA	TGTGCCAGCAGTTTAGTAGGAACCATGAACACTGAAGCTTTCTTT	CASSLVGTMNTEAFF
TRBV15	few	TRBJ1-5	NA	TGTGCCACCAGCAGGGGCCTCGACAGGTTAGATATCAGCAATCAGCCCCAGCATTTT	CATSRGLDRLDISNQPQHF
TRBV7-8	NA	TRBJ1-6	TRBD1	TGTGCCAGCAGCCCAGGGACAGGGAGTGTTTCCTATAATTCACCCCTCCACTTT	CASSPGTGSVSYNSPLHF
TRBV20-1	NA	TRBJ1-4	NA	TGCAGTGCTAGAGAGGGGGGGTCAGGAGAAAAACTGTTTTTT	CSAREGGSGEKLFF
TRBV5-5	few	TRBJ2-1	NA	TGTGCCAGCAGCTGGGCGTTCATTGGCAATGAGCAGTTCTTC	CASSWAFIGNEQFF
TRBV2	many	TRBJ2-3	NA	TGTGCCAGCAGCACTACCACAGATACGCAGTATTTT	CASSTTTDTQYF
TRBV6-5	NA	TRBJ2-1	NA	TGTGCCAGCAGTTACTCTGTGGGAGGAGGCGGTGAGCAGTTCTTC	CASSYSVGGGGEQFF
TRBV2	NA	TRBJ1-4	NA	TGTGCCAGCAGTGAAGTCCGGGGGTTTTGGGAAAAACTGTTTTTT	CASSEVRGFWEKLFF
TRBV29-1	few	TRBJ2-5	NA	TGCAGCGTTAACGGTGGACTGACACGGAAGGAGACCCAGTACTTC	CSVNGGLTRKETQYF
TRBV7-9	few	TRBJ2-2	TRBD1	TGTGCCAGCAGCCGAACACAGGGGGCTGGCACCGGGGAGCTGTTTTTT	CASSRTQGAGTGELFF
TRBV7-9	NA	TRBJ2-5	NA	TGTGCCAGCAGCAGAGCGGTTTTTATGGTGGAGACCCAGTACTTC	CASSRAVFMVETQYF
TRBV12-3/TRBV12-4	few	TRBJ2-3	TRBD1	TGTGCCAGCAGTGCGATGACAGGGCGGACAGATACGCAGTATTTT	CASSAMTGRTDTQYF
TRBV19	few	TRBJ2-7	NA	TGTGCCAGTAAGGGCAGCGGACCCTACGAGCAGTACTTC	CASKGSGPYEQYF
TRBV6-2/TRBV6-3	NA	TRBJ1-6	TRBD1	TGTGCCAGCAGCCCCGACAGGGCTCCCTCACCCCTCCACTTT	CASSPDRAPSPLHF
TRBV5-6	few	TRBJ2-7	NA	TGTGCCAGCAGCTTCCGCACCAAATACGAGCAGTACTTC	CASSFRTKYEQYF
TRBV24-1	many	TRBJ2-3	NA	TGTGCCACCAGTGATAGGGGCAGGGCGACAGATACGCAGTATTTT	CATSDRGRATDTQYF
TRBV12-3/TRBV12-4	NA	TRBJ1-5	NA	TGTGCCAGCAGCCGGGAGAGCAATCAGCCCCAGCATTTT	CASSRESNQPQHF
TRBV3-1	NA	TRBJ2-1	TRBD2	TGTGCCAGCAGCCAGGGACTAGCGGGCCACTACAATGAGCAGTTCTTC	CASSQGLAGHYNEQFF
TRBV6-2/TRBV6-3	few	TRBJ1-2	NA	TGTGCCAGCAGTTACACCGGAAACTATGGCTACACCTTC	CASSYTGNYGYTF
TRBV27	NA	TRBJ1-2	NA	TGTGCCAGCAGGAACCTCGGGGGGAGATATGGCTACACCTTC	CASRNLGGRYGYTF